This paragraph reports one T cell receptor beta chain. The CDR3 extends over 14 amino acids. The data originate from a study of blood T cell repertoires in COVID-19. Per the original methods: Nucleated cell counts were estimated from reference gene primer amplification. The data were produced by immunoSEQ multiplex PCR, yet TCRdb's version contains in-frame clones alone and is incomplete. V and J calls plus clone size are reproduced from that table; the DNA served to infer D and trimming. Of about 53,000 clones listed, roughly nine tenths are singletons. This TCR was sampled from a man in his 60s with active COVID-19. The J gene is TRBJ1-1, the V gene TRBV21-1. TRBV21-1 constitutes a pseudogene. The sample taken for sequencing was peripheral blood. CDR3 DNA sequence: TGTGCCAGCAGCCTTCCCGGGGGAAGCACTGAAGCTTTCTTT. The encoded protein is CASSLPGGSTEAFF.